The 29 T cell receptor beta chains in this list originate from one sample, sequenced in a study of shared T cell receptors in the human thymus. Libraries were prepared by immunoSEQ multiplex PCR; TCRdb keeps only in-frame clonotypes and omits some of them. The table records 540,000 or so clones, 75% to 85% of them present only once. The sample was also reused in another study, on human thymus T cells.

The sequencing input was thymocytes. Every receptor here comes from a boy younger than two with a congenital heart defect.

The chain uses TRBV7-6 and TRBJ2-1; 8 bases are shared with TRBD2. Trimming cost V 5 bases and J 7 bases; bases outside gene matches: 16. This CDR3 has 17 residues. Germline V gene data show CDR1 as SGHVS and CDR2 as FNYEAQ. CDR3 in amino acids: CASSHPRGGSCGNEQFF. The CDR3 region has the DNA TGTGCCAGCAGCCATCCCCGGGGGGGCTCCTGCGGGAATGAGCAGTTCTTC. The full variable domain, its missing parts supplied by reference TRBV7-6 and TRBJ2-1, is GAGVSQSPRYKVTKRGQDVALRCDPISGHVSLYWYRQALGQGPEFLTYFNYEAQQDKSGLPNDRFSAERPEGSISTLTIQRTEQRDSAMYRCASSHPRGGSCGNEQFFGPGTRLTVL.

This rearrangement joins TRBV27 to TRBJ2-3, with D perhaps matching TRBD1 (5 bases). The CDR3 runs 17 residues. Germline assignment: CDR1 MNHEY and CDR2 SMNVEV (reference sequence). V was clipped by 3 bases and J by 2 bases, with 18 bases between them. The CDR3 is CASSFVGARGITDTQYF. The CDR3 DNA is TGTGCCAGCAGTTTCGTAGGGGCAAGGGGTATCACAGATACGCAGTATTTT.

The table lists this clone with a count of one. This chain connects TRBV5-1 to TRBJ2-4; 12 positions match TRBD2. The trim removed 2 bases at V and 4 bases at J, leaving 10 bases unmatched. Per the germline V gene, CDR1 is SGHRS and CDR2 is YFSETQ. The CDR3 contains 18 residues. The CDR3 DNA is TGCGCCAGCAGCTTAATCGGACTAGCGGGATTCAGGAAAAACATTCAGTACTTC. Encoded protein: CASSLIGLAGFRKNIQYF.

In DNA form, the CDR3 reads TGTGCCACCCGGCAGGAGGGGCTAGCCAAAAACATTCAGTACTTC. The encoded protein is CATRQEGLAKNIQYF. This sequence joins TRBV10-3 and TRBJ2-4, with D possibly matching TRBD2 (6 bases). Germline V CDR1 and CDR2: ENHRY, SYGVKD. The CDR3 loop spans 15 amino acids. V dropped 10 bases and J dropped 0 bases, with 16 bases sitting between them.

V usage is TRBV29-1 and J usage is TRBJ2-1; 12 nucleotides agree with TRBD2. V lost 7 bases and J lost 2; bases outside the gene matches: 6. Germline CDR1 and CDR2: SQVTM and ANQGSEA. The length of the CDR3 is 15 residues. CDR3 protein: CSARTSGTAYNEQFF. The DNA for the CDR3 is TGCAGCGCTAGGACTAGCGGGACAGCCTACAATGAGCAGTTCTTC.

The chain couples TRBV18 to TRBJ1-3, with 7 bases aligning to TRBD1. V lost 1 base and J lost 0; bases outside the gene matches: 6. CDR3 length: 17 amino acids. CDR1 is KGHSH, CDR2 LQKENI, per germline. CDR3 sequence reads: CASSPLWTGFSGNTIYF. CDR3 DNA sequence: TGTGCCAGCTCACCACTCTGGACAGGCTTCTCTGGAAACACCATATATTTT.

The rearrangement joins TRBV4-1 to TRBJ2-6; TRBD1 might be the D (6 bases). CDR3 length: 15 amino acids. Germline V gene data show CDR1 as MGHRA and CDR2 as YSYEKL. The V gene lost 4 bases and the J gene lost 2 bases, with 9 bases spanning the gap. CDR3 region: CASSPGGPGANVLTF. Written as DNA, the CDR3 is TGCGCCAGCAGCCCTGGGGGCCCTGGGGCCAACGTCCTGACTTTC.

V is TRBV30 and J is TRBJ1-4; 12 positions agree with TRBD1. The junction had 7 bases not matched to a gene; V was cut back by 2 bases and J by 6 bases. CDR1 and CDR2 (germline): GTSNPN, SVGIG (reference sequence). This CDR3 region has 16 residues. For the CDR3, the DNA is TGTGCCTGGAGTCTCGGGACAGGGGGCGCGGATGAAAAACTGTTTTTT. Translating gives CAWSLGTGGADEKLFF.

The chain links TRBV6-1 to TRBJ2-3, with D possibly being TRBD2 (7 bases). CDR1 is MNHNS and CDR2 is SASEGT in the germline V gene. The V end was cut by 4 bases, the J end by 5 bases, with 19 bases between. The CDR3 is 16 amino acids. The CDR3 DNA reads TGTGCCAGCAGTGTCCCTTTGCCAGGGGAGGGAGATACGCAGTATTTT. Encoded protein: CASSVPLPGEGDTQYF.

The chain recombines TRBV6-5 with TRBJ2-5; a possible D gene is TRBD1 (5 bases). This CDR3 comprises 11 residues. CDR1 MNHEY and CDR2 SVGAGI come from the germline V gene. V was cut by 8 bases and J by 3 bases, with 7 bases left in between. CDR3 loop: CASPGKETQYF. CDR3 bases: TGTGCCAGCCCAGGGAAAGAGACCCAGTACTTC.

The chain recombines TRBV6-5 with TRBJ2-7, with 8 bases identical to TRBD1. Losses at the gene ends were 6 bases for V and 3 bases for J; bases not matched to a gene: 4. The CDR3 is 13 residues long. Per germline, CDR1 MNHEY and CDR2 SVGAGI. The CDR3, as DNA: TGTGCCAGCAGCTCCGGGACAGGCTACGAGCAGTACTTC. Protein: CASSSGTGYEQYF.

This chain joins TRBV29-1 and TRBJ2-3, with 7 bases aligning to TRBD1. The CDR3 consists of 14 residues. With 6 bases clipped from V and 2 bases from J, the junction kept 8 bases outside the gene matches. CDR1 is SQVTM and CDR2 is ANQGSEA in the germline V gene. The CDR3 loop is CSVLWTGYTDTQYF. CDR3 coding DNA: TGCAGCGTCCTATGGACAGGATACACAGATACGCAGTATTTT.

This chain links TRBV10-1 with TRBJ1-2; 10 bases are shared with TRBD1. With 3 bases clipped from V and 4 bases from J, the junction kept 2 bases outside the gene matches. Per the germline V gene, CDR1 is WNHNN and CDR2 is SYGVQD (reference sequence). The CDR3 sequence is 14 residues long. The DNA for the CDR3 is TGCGCCAGCAGTGACAGGACAGGGGGCTATGGCTACACCTTC. It translates to CASSDRTGGYGYTF.

The gene calls are TRBV5-1 and TRBJ1-5; tentative D call: TRBD1 (6 bases). Trimming removed 0 bases at V and 4 bases at J, with 11 bases between. CDR1 and CDR2 (germline): SGHRS, YFSETQ. The CDR3 runs to 15 residues. The CDR3 here is CASSLGGQANQPQHF. In nucleotides, the CDR3 is TGCGCCAGCAGCTTGGGGGGACAAGCAAATCAGCCCCAGCATTTT.

This clone was seen only a few times. This sequence joins TRBV2 and TRBJ1-4, with TRBD1 matching over 8 bases. Trimming cost V 3 bases and J 7 bases; bases outside gene matches: 16. The germline V gene has CDR1 SNHLY and CDR2 FYNNEI. The CDR3 covers 18 residues. The CDR3 DNA is TGTGCCAGCAGTGACTCCAATGACAGGGGAGGGGAGGGTGAAAAACTGTTTTTT. This codes for CASSDSNDRGGEGEKLFF.

The rearrangement joins TRBV7-8 to TRBJ2-7, with 8 nucleotides matching TRBD2. This CDR3 spans 15 amino acids. The V segment lost 5 bases and the J segment 3 bases; nucleotides outside the gene matches: 9. Germline V gives CDR1 SGHVS, CDR2 FQNEAQ. DNA for the CDR3: TGTGCCAGCAGCCCCACCGGGGGACTAGTCTACGAGCAGTACTTC. The encoded protein is CASSPTGGLVYEQYF. The variable domain in full, completed from reference TRBV7-8 and TRBJ2-7, reads GAGVSQSPRYKVAKRGQDVALRCDPISGHVSLFWYQQALGQGPEFLTYFQNEAQLDKSGLPSDRFFAERPEGSVSTLKIQRTQQEDSAVYLCASSPTGGLVYEQYFGPGTRLTVT.

The chain carries TRBV9 and TRBJ2-7; TRBD2 matches 9 bases. The V segment lost 4 bases and the J segment 0 bases; nucleotides outside the gene matches: 11. This CDR3 is 17 amino acids long. Germline loops: CDR1 SGDLS, CDR2 YYNGEE. CDR3 DNA: TGTGCCAGCAGCCCCCTCCGGACTAGCGCCTACTCCTACGAGCAGTACTTC. It specifies CASSPLRTSAYSYEQYF.

The rearrangement links TRBV5-4 to TRBJ2-3; TRBD2 matches at 15 bases. The germline V gene encodes CDR1 SGHNT and CDR2 YYREEE (reference sequence). This CDR3 region has 18 residues. Germline trimming cut 0 bases from V and 7 bases from J; bases unmatched to any gene: 9. The CDR3 nucleotides are TGTGCCAGCAGCTTGGAGGGACTAGCGGGAGGAGGGGGGTATACGCAGTATTTT. It codes for CASSLEGLAGGGGYTQYF.

This chain links TRBV27 with TRBJ2-1; TRBD2 is a possible D gene (5 bases). The CDR3 length is 15 residues. Trimming cost V 0 bases and J 3 bases, with 9 bases left between them. Germline V gene lookup returns CDR1 MNHEY and CDR2 SMNVEV (reference sequence). The CDR3 here is CASSLSGRLYNEQFF. The CDR3 bases are TGTGCCAGCAGTTTATCGGGGAGACTCTACAATGAGCAGTTCTTC.

V is TRBV11-3 and J is TRBJ2-7, with TRBD1 as a possible D gene (5 bases). Germline CDR1 SGHNT, CDR2 YENEEA. CDR3 length: 15 residues. The germline V and J ends were trimmed by 0 bases and 0 bases, with 9 bases remaining between them. This CDR3 reads CASSLDQGDSYEQYF. The CDR3 DNA reads TGTGCCAGCAGCTTAGACCAAGGGGACTCCTACGAGCAGTACTTC.

The V call is TRBV5-6, the J call TRBJ2-2, with 8 bases lining up with TRBD1. Trimming at V came to 0 bases and at J to 4 bases, leaving 2 bases not matched to a gene. CDR1 SGHDT and CDR2 YYEEEE come from the germline V gene. The CDR3 sequence is 15 residues long. The CDR3 region is CASSLGTGRTGELFF. The CDR3 DNA reads as TGTGCCAGCAGCTTGGGGACAGGGCGCACCGGGGAGCTGTTTTTT. Looking up the rest from reference TRBV5-6 and TRBJ2-2 gives the full variable domain: DAGVTQSPTHLIKTRGQQVTLRCSPKSGHDTVSWYQQALGQGPQFIFQYYEEEERQRGNFPDRFSGHQFPNYSSELNVNALLLGDSALYLCASSLGTGRTGELFFGEGSRLTVL.

The chain combines TRBV12-5 with TRBJ2-7; 7 nucleotides match TRBD2. CDR1 and CDR2 (germline): LGHNT, FRNRAP. The CDR3 length is 14 residues. V lost 5 bases and J lost 4; bases outside the gene matches: 8. CDR3 in amino acids: CASGPSGLPYEQYF. CDR3 bases: TGTGCTAGTGGTCCCTCGGGACTACCTTACGAGCAGTACTTC.

This clone was seen a handful of times. The chain uses TRBV7-8 and TRBJ2-1; 8 bases map to TRBD2. V trimming: 4 bases; J trimming: 5 bases; junction bases outside the gene matches: 22. The germline V gene has CDR1 SGHVS and CDR2 FQNEAQ. The CDR3 contains 20 residues. CDR3 residues: CASSYSGGGRWREAHNEQFF. CDR3 sequence (DNA): TGTGCCAGCAGCTACTCTGGGGGGGGGCGTTGGCGGGAGGCCCACAATGAGCAGTTCTTC.

The CDR3 is CASSLGQGAQRGQDTQYF. CDR3 DNA sequence: TGTGCCAGCAGCTTGGGACAGGGGGCGCAGCGGGGACAAGATACGCAGTATTTT. V gene TRBV7-9 combines with J gene TRBJ2-3; 12 bases fit TRBD1. CDR3 length: 18 amino acids. Unmatched junction bases numbered 12, after V lost 3 bases and J lost 5 bases. Germline-derived CDR1 and CDR2 are SEHNR and FQNEAQ (reference sequence).

The genes are TRBV10-3 and TRBJ2-1, with TRBD2 identical over 10 bases. The CDR3 length is 15 residues. The germline V gene has CDR1 ENHRY and CDR2 SYGVKD. Trimming cost V 5 bases and J 9 bases; bases outside gene matches: 10. This CDR3 is CAISPIGLAEVEQFF. The CDR3 coding sequence is TGTGCCATCAGTCCTATCGGACTAGCGGAGGTTGAGCAGTTCTTC.

The chain uses TRBV28 and TRBJ2-2; maybe TRBD2 (6 bases). Germline V gene lookup returns CDR1 MDHEN and CDR2 SYDVKM. The germline V and J ends were trimmed by 6 bases and 6 bases, with 17 bases remaining between them. The CDR3 is 15 residues long. CDR3 amino acids: CASRDPPPGAGELFF. CDR3 in DNA: TGTGCCAGCAGGGACCCCCCCCCGGGGGCCGGGGAGCTGTTTTTT.

The V and J genes are TRBV2 and TRBJ2-7; TRBD1 aligns across 9 bases. Germline V gene sequence: CDR1 SNHLY, CDR2 FYNNEI. This CDR3 region has 18 residues. Trimming took 6 bases from V and 1 from J; bases not matched to a gene: 16. The CDR3 spells CASRGRQGGPAISYEQYF. CDR3 nucleotides: TGTGCCAGCAGGGGAAGACAGGGGGGTCCCGCCATTTCCTACGAGCAGTACTTC.

V gene TRBV13 combines with J gene TRBJ1-2; no clear D. V was pared by 5 bases and J by 7 bases, with 17 bases between. Germline lookup yields CDR1 PRHDT and CDR2 FYEKMQ (reference sequence). The CDR3 is made up of 14 amino acids. The CDR3 is CASSQGPNRGGYTF. The CDR3 nucleotides read TGTGCCAGCAGCCAAGGACCTAACCGGGGTGGCTACACCTTC.

The V gene is TRBV13, the J gene TRBJ2-4, with D perhaps matching TRBD1 (5 bases). Germline lookup yields CDR1 PRHDT and CDR2 FYEKMQ (reference sequence). V was clipped by 1 base and J by 2 bases, with 15 bases between them. The CDR3 spans 17 residues. CDR3 region: CASSLDWPQGTKNIQYF. CDR3 sequence (DNA): TGTGCCAGCAGCTTAGATTGGCCCCAGGGTACCAAAAACATTCAGTACTTC.